The 25 T cell receptor beta chains below were found in one sample sequenced in a study of blood T cell repertoires in COVID-19. Method: immunoSEQ multiplex PCR; TCRdb's copy keeps in-frame clones and lacks some. The data contain around 100,000 clones, around nine tenths of them singletons. The specimen was peripheral blood. The receptors were sampled from a human donor in a cohort sampled during active COVID-19.

The genes are TRBV12-3 or TRBV12-4 and TRBJ2-7, with a possible D match to TRBD2 (7 bases). This CDR3 is 13 amino acids long. V lost 6 bases and J lost 7, with 16 bases in between. CDR3 in amino acids: CASRLGGAREQYF. DNA of the CDR3: TGTGCCAGCAGGCTGGGGGGGGCGAGAGAGCAGTACTTC.

V gene TRBV10-3 combines with J gene TRBJ2-7; a possible D gene is TRBD1 (7 bases). The V gene lost 6 bases and the J gene lost 0 bases, with 15 bases spanning the gap. The germline gives CDR1 ENHRY, CDR2 SYGVKD. CDR3 length: 15 amino acids. CDR3 coding DNA: TGTGCCATCAGCGGGGGACAGAAGAGCTCCTACGAGCAGTACTTC. Its protein product is CAISGGQKSSYEQYF.

The gene calls are TRBV7-8 and TRBJ1-1; D is unresolved. Germline loops: CDR1 SGHVS, CDR2 FQNEAQ. This CDR3 spans 16 amino acids. V shed 1 base and J shed 4 bases, with 16 bases lying between them. CDR3 nucleotide sequence: TGTGCCAGCAGCTTAGGTCGGTTCGGGGTGCTCACTGAAGCTTTCTTT. It yields the protein CASSLGRFGVLTEAFF.

The V and J genes are TRBV11-2 and TRBJ2-6; the match to TRBD2 covers 12 bases. This CDR3 spans 18 amino acids. Germline lookup yields CDR1 SGHAT and CDR2 FQNNGV. The J segment lost 2 bases and the V segment lost 8 bases, leaving 10 bases of the junction unmatched. CDR3 coding DNA: TGTGCCAGCGGGGCCCGACTAGCGGGAGACGCTGGGGCCAACGTCCTGACTTTC. It translates to CASGARLAGDAGANVLTF. Full variable domain (outside the CDR3, taken from reference TRBV11-2 and TRBJ2-6): EAGVAQSPRYKIIEKRQSVAFWCNPISGHATLYWYQQILGQGPKLLIQFQNNGVVDDSQLPKDRFSAERLKGVDSTLKIQPAKLEDSAVYLCASGARLAGDAGANVLTFGAGSRLTVL.

The chain is built from TRBV5-8 and TRBJ1-4, with no clear D. CDR1 and CDR2 from the germline V gene are SGHTS and YDEGEE. The CDR3 has 14 residues. Trimming shortened V by 2 bases and J by 7 bases, and 12 bases separated the two germline ends. CDR3 residues: CASSFFSGPEKLFF. CDR3 nucleotides: TGTGCCAGCAGCTTTTTTTCAGGTCCTGAAAAACTGTTTTTT.

The rearrangement joins TRBV4-1 to TRBJ2-7; no clear D. The CDR3 is 14 amino acids. V dropped 0 bases and J dropped 2 bases, with 8 bases sitting between them. Germline values: CDR1 MGHRA, CDR2 YSYEKL. CDR3 nucleotides: TGCGCCAGCAGCCAAGAGACGCGGACCTACGAGCAGTACTTC. Amino acids: CASSQETRTYEQYF.

This clone appeared a few times. V and J are TRBV19 and TRBJ2-3, with D perhaps matching TRBD1 (6 bases). The CDR3 is made up of 15 amino acids. CDR1 LNHDA and CDR2 SQIVND come from the germline V gene (reference sequence). Trimming took 5 bases from V and 5 from J, leaving 17 bases between them. CDR3 protein: CASSPQGTRGDTQYF. The CDR3 nucleotides read TGTGCCAGTAGTCCCCAGGGGACCCGCGGAGATACGCAGTATTTT.

The table lists this clone with a count of one. The chain uses TRBV6-6 and TRBJ1-1, with 8 bases matching TRBD1. V was clipped by 2 bases and J by 7 bases; unmatched bases: 6. The CDR3 is 14 amino acids. Germline CDR1 MNHNY, CDR2 SVGAGI (reference sequence). The CDR3 loop reads CASSYGGGTGEAFF. CDR3 in DNA: TGTGCCAGCAGTTACGGAGGGGGGACAGGTGAAGCTTTCTTT.

The rearrangement links TRBV30 to TRBJ1-1; no clear D. CDR1 GTSNPN and CDR2 SVGIG come from the germline V gene (reference sequence). V lost 5 bases and J 5 bases, leaving 12 bases between the germline ends. CDR3 length: 12 residues. CDR3 DNA: TGTGCCTGGCAGCAGGCGATGACTGAAGCTTTCTTT. Amino acids: CAWQQAMTEAFF.

V is TRBV23-1 and J is TRBJ2-2; TRBD2 agrees at 11 bases. TRBV23-1 is an ORF, with its function uncertain. J lost 3 bases, V lost 3 bases, and 6 bases had no gene match. There are 17 residues in the CDR3. The DNA for the CDR3 is TGCGCCAGCAGTCATCCGGGACTAGCGGAAGACACCGGGGAGCTGTTTTTT. The encoded protein is CASSHPGLAEDTGELFF.

CDR3 bases: TGTGCCAGTAGTACAGGGGGCGCATGGTATGGCTACACCTTC. It is translated as CASSTGGAWYGYTF. The V and J genes are TRBV19 and TRBJ1-2; 8 bases match TRBD1. The trim removed 4 bases at V and 5 bases at J, leaving 6 bases unmatched. Germline-derived CDR1 and CDR2 are LNHDA and SQIVND (reference sequence). The CDR3 is made up of 14 amino acids.

The genes are TRBV19 and TRBJ2-1; 11 bases line up with TRBD2. V gave up 3 bases and J gave up 8 bases; unmatched junction bases: 9. The CDR3 has 16 residues. Germline values: CDR1 LNHDA, CDR2 SQIVND (reference sequence). CDR3 in DNA: TGTGCCAGTAGTATTTATTTTAGCGGGGGGGGCGATGAGCAGTTCTTC. Protein: CASSIYFSGGGDEQFF.

There are a few counts of this clone. The gene calls are TRBV5-1 and TRBJ1-3; perhaps TRBD1 as D (5 bases). Germline assignment: CDR1 SGHRS and CDR2 YFSETQ. This CDR3 has 16 residues. Trimming removed 1 base from V and 4 bases from J, with 15 bases in between. The CDR3 is CASSLTGSIAGNTIYF. The CDR3 nucleotides read TGCGCCAGCAGCTTGACAGGATCAATCGCGGGAAACACCATATATTTT.

This rearrangement joins TRBV7-2 to TRBJ2-1; a possible D gene is TRBD2 (6 bases). Germline CDR1 reads SGHTA; CDR2 reads FQGNSA. Trimming pared 1 base from V and 9 bases from J, leaving 13 bases between. The CDR3 is made up of 14 amino acids. The CDR3 here is CASSLGLGRGEQFF. CDR3 nucleotides: TGTGCCAGCAGCTTAGGCCTGGGGCGGGGTGAGCAGTTCTTC.

This clone was seen only a few times. The gene calls are TRBV12-3 or TRBV12-4 and TRBJ1-5; no definite D call. Trimming shortened V by 3 bases and J by 0 bases, and 3 bases separated the two germline ends. The CDR3 totals 13 residues. The CDR3 region has the DNA TGTGCCAGCAGTTTCGGTAGCAATCAGCCCCAGCATTTT. It encodes CASSFGSNQPQHF.

This chain links TRBV6-1 with TRBJ1-2; 8 nucleotides match TRBD1. The CDR3 is 15 residues long. In germline, CDR1 is MNHNS, CDR2 SASEGT. Trimming cost V 2 bases and J 4 bases; bases outside gene matches: 6. The CDR3 bases are TGTGCCAGCAGTGAAACCCAGGGGGCTATCTATGGCTACACCTTC. Encoded protein: CASSETQGAIYGYTF.

V usage is TRBV11-3 and J usage is TRBJ2-1; D possibly corresponds to TRBD2 (7 bases). The ends were cut back, 5 bases at V and 5 bases at J, with 16 bases in the middle. Germline lookup yields CDR1 SGHNT and CDR2 YENEEA. The CDR3 length is 15 residues. In DNA, the CDR3 is TGTGCCAGCAGCAGGGGGGGAGGTAGTGACAATGAGCAGTTCTTC. Encoded protein: CASSRGGGSDNEQFF.

The chain combines TRBV7-3 with TRBJ2-2; TRBD1 aligns across 8 bases. The trim removed 4 bases at V and 5 bases at J, leaving 3 bases unmatched. Germline V gene lookup returns CDR1 SGHTA and CDR2 FQGTGA. The CDR3 is 14 residues long. CDR3 DNA sequence: TGTGCCAGCAGCTCAAGACAGGGGACCGGGGAGCTGTTTTTT. Translation: CASSSRQGTGELFF.

V gene TRBV7-6 combines with J gene TRBJ1-1; no firm D call. Trimming took 1 base from V and 0 from J, leaving 3 bases between them. This CDR3 spans 13 amino acids. The germline CDR1 and CDR2 sequences are SGHVS and FNYEAQ. CDR3 nucleotide sequence: TGTGCCAGCAGCTTAGACTTGAACACTGAAGCTTTCTTT. This encodes CASSLDLNTEAFF.

This chain connects TRBV19 to TRBJ1-3, with D possibly being TRBD1 (5 bases). Trimming took off 7 bases at V and 0 bases at J, with 22 bases between the two ends. CDR3 length: 18 residues. Germline CDR1 is LNHDA and CDR2 is SQIVND (reference sequence). The CDR3 protein is CASTGVNLGLSSGNTIYF. Written as DNA, the CDR3 is TGTGCCAGTACGGGGGTTAACCTTGGGTTATCCTCTGGAAACACCATATATTTT.

The rearrangement links TRBV6-5 to TRBJ2-5; 10 nucleotides match TRBD1. This CDR3 spans 16 amino acids. Germline CDR1 reads MNHEY; CDR2 reads SVGAGI. V was clipped by 3 bases and J by 4 bases; unmatched bases: 8. CDR3 bases: TGTGCCAGCAGTTATTTGACAGGGGGCAAGAGAGAGACCCAGTACTTC. This gives the protein CASSYLTGGKRETQYF.

This chain links TRBV2 with TRBJ1-3, with 7 bases matching TRBD1. The V segment lost 6 bases and the J segment 0 bases; nucleotides outside the gene matches: 8. This CDR3 has 16 amino acids. Germline CDR1 and CDR2: SNHLY and FYNNEI. DNA of the CDR3: TGTGCCAGCAGGAAGGGGGCCCAGGGCTCTGGAAACACCATATATTTT. It is translated as CASRKGAQGSGNTIYF.

The rearrangement joins TRBV28 to TRBJ1-1, with TRBD1 matching over 7 bases. The CDR3 consists of 13 residues. The trim removed 6 bases at V and 0 bases at J, leaving 1 base unmatched. The germline V gene encodes CDR1 MDHEN and CDR2 SYDVKM. The CDR3 sequence is CASRTGVNTEAFF. Written as DNA, the CDR3 is TGTGCCAGCAGAACAGGGGTGAACACTGAAGCTTTCTTT.

V gene TRBV25-1 combines with J gene TRBJ2-7; 10 nucleotides line up with TRBD1. CDR1 is MGHDK and CDR2 is SYGVNS in the germline V gene. V lost 5 bases and J lost 6; bases outside the gene matches: 7. CDR3 size: 14 residues. CDR3 loop: CASSPGQGYREQYF. The DNA for the CDR3 is TGTGCCAGCAGTCCGGGACAGGGGTATCGCGAGCAGTACTTC.

The chain is built from TRBV5-1 and TRBJ2-2; TRBD2 matches at 8 bases. The V segment lost 4 bases and the J segment 2 bases; nucleotides outside the gene matches: 4. CDR3 size: 15 residues. The germline V gene encodes CDR1 SGHRS and CDR2 YFSETQ. For the CDR3, the DNA is TGCGCCAGCAGCACCGGGGGGGTTAACACCGGGGAGCTGTTTTTT. This sequence encodes CASSTGGVNTGELFF.